These 27 T cell receptor beta chains originate from one sample sequenced in a study of blood T cell repertoires in COVID-19. Assay used: immunoSEQ multiplex PCR; TCRdb lists only in-frame clones, some missing. The sample records 250,000 to 350,000 clones, 75% to 90% being singletons. Sample: PBMCs or T cells enriched from blood (not recorded which). Receptors originate from a woman in her 30s who had recovered from COVID-19.

The chain combines TRBV19 with TRBJ1-3; 8 nucleotides align to TRBD1. After removal of 9 bases from V and 4 bases from J, the junction contained 8 bases not matched to a gene. The CDR3 runs 14 residues. Germline V gives CDR1 LNHDA, CDR2 SQIVND (reference sequence). Written as DNA, the CDR3 is TGTGCCAGCCTCGACAGGGGAGGCGGAAACACCATATATTTT. It specifies CASLDRGGGNTIYF.

The sample holds one count of this clone. V is TRBV19 and J is TRBJ2-5, with a possible D match to TRBD1 (6 bases). Per germline, CDR1 LNHDA and CDR2 SQIVND (reference sequence). CDR3 length equals 15 residues. V was trimmed by 4 bases and J by 3 bases, leaving 15 bases between them. Here the CDR3 reads CASSTSGTSEETQYF. Here the CDR3 DNA reads TGTGCCAGTAGTACTTCCGGGACATCCGAAGAGACCCAGTACTTC.

The V gene is TRBV5-4, the J gene TRBJ1-6; D may be TRBD1 (6 bases). The CDR3 runs 15 residues. Germline V gene lookup returns CDR1 SGHNT and CDR2 YYREEE (reference sequence). V lost 4 bases and J lost 7, with 15 bases in between. The CDR3: CASSTTGSGNSPLHF. The DNA for the CDR3 is TGTGCCAGCAGCACTACAGGGTCTGGGAATTCACCCCTCCACTTT.

This clone was counted only a few times. The chain's CDR3 is CAWSEDRPLEAFF. The CDR3 DNA sequence: TGTGCCTGGAGTGAAGACAGGCCCCTGGAAGCTTTCTTT. This chain connects TRBV30 to TRBJ1-1, with TRBD1 as a possible D gene (6 bases). Deletions cut 1 base from V and 8 bases from J, with 14 bases between. There are 13 residues in the CDR3. The germline V gene has CDR1 GTSNPN and CDR2 SVGIG (reference sequence).

The genes are TRBV6-5 and TRBJ1-6, with D unresolved. CDR1 MNHEY and CDR2 SVGAGI come from the germline V gene. This CDR3 has 14 residues. The V gene lost 6 bases and the J gene lost 7 bases, with 13 bases spanning the gap. CDR3 region: CASRVAAVNSPLHF. The DNA of the CDR3 is TGTGCCAGCAGGGTCGCTGCGGTAAATTCACCCCTCCACTTT.

This sequence joins TRBV14 and TRBJ1-3, with unresolved D. The germline V gene has CDR1 SGHDN and CDR2 FVKESK. This CDR3 has 14 residues. The V gene lost 2 bases and the J gene lost 4 bases, with 9 bases spanning the gap. The CDR3 region has the DNA TGTGCCAGCAGCCAACGGTTAGCAGGAAACACCATATATTTT. It translates to CASSQRLAGNTIYF.

CDR3 sequence reads: CASSTPQELNQPQHF. The CDR3 DNA reads as TGTGCCAGCAGTACCCCCCAGGAACTCAATCAGCCCCAGCATTTT. The rearrangement uses TRBV27 and TRBJ1-5; no clear D gene. V lost 5 bases to trimming and J lost 3 bases, with 14 bases between them. This CDR3 contains 15 residues. Germline V gene sequence: CDR1 MNHEY, CDR2 SMNVEV (reference sequence).

The chain carries TRBV7-2 and TRBJ1-1; D uncertain. Germline V lookup: CDR1 SGHTA, CDR2 FQGNSA. The CDR3 extends over 13 amino acids. Trimming took off 10 bases at V and 3 bases at J, with 15 bases between the two ends. The CDR3 DNA reads as TGTGCCACCAAGATTTCGCGGGACACTGAAGCTTTCTTT. Protein product: CATKISRDTEAFF.

The chain recombines TRBV15 with TRBJ1-1, with 9 bases lining up with TRBD1. Germline CDR1 is LNHNV and CDR2 is YYDKDF (reference sequence). This CDR3 is built from 17 residues. The J segment lost 3 bases and the V segment lost 1 base, leaving 9 bases of the junction unmatched. CDR3 in amino acids: CATSRGGQGWGDTEAFF. CDR3 coding DNA: TGTGCCACCAGCAGAGGCGGACAGGGGTGGGGGGACACTGAAGCTTTCTTT.

J is TRBJ1-2 and V is TRBV11-2, with D perhaps TRBD1 (6 bases). V was trimmed by 5 bases and J by 7 bases, leaving 14 bases between them. The CDR3 has 13 amino acids. CDR1 SGHAT and CDR2 FQNNGV come from the germline V gene. Here the CDR3 reads CASSPGQRSGYTF. Written as DNA, the CDR3 is TGTGCCAGCAGCCCCGGACAGAGGAGTGGCTACACCTTC.

This chain links TRBV6-2 or TRBV6-3 with TRBJ2-3; D is uncertain. This CDR3 has 12 residues. Trimming shortened V by 2 bases and J by 9 bases, and 9 bases separated the two germline ends. Germline CDR1 MNHEY, CDR2 SVGEGT. The CDR3 protein is CASSYATPTQYF. CDR3 DNA sequence: TGTGCCAGCAGTTACGCCACTCCAACGCAGTATTTT.

The V gene is TRBV5-1, the J gene TRBJ2-1; 14 nucleotides match TRBD2. The junction had 11 bases not matched to a gene; V was cut back by 2 bases and J by 7 bases. This CDR3 region has 18 residues. CDR1 and CDR2 (germline): SGHRS, YFSETQ. CDR3 loop: CASSFGTSGSLTENEQFF. The CDR3 coding sequence is TGCGCCAGCAGCTTCGGGACTAGCGGGAGTCTGACGGAGAATGAGCAGTTCTTC.

This clone has only one observation. CDR3 nucleotide sequence: TGTGCCAGTAGTATATACCGGGGGAATGAGCAGTTCTTC. It codes for CASSIYRGNEQFF. The chain is built from TRBV19 and TRBJ2-1; D is perhaps TRBD2 (6 bases). Germline values: CDR1 LNHDA, CDR2 SQIVND (reference sequence). The V end was cut by 2 bases, the J end by 7 bases, with 9 bases between. The CDR3 is made up of 13 amino acids.

The chain couples TRBV2 to TRBJ1-2; D is possibly TRBD1 (6 bases). There are 12 residues in the CDR3. Trimming cost V 1 base and J 8 bases, with 8 bases left between them. Germline CDR1 reads SNHLY; CDR2 reads FYNNEI. The CDR3 reads CASSEERGGYTF. The CDR3, as DNA: TGTGCCAGCAGTGAAGAAAGGGGGGGCTACACCTTC.

This chain joins TRBV30 and TRBJ1-4, with no clear D. Germline V CDR1 and CDR2: GTSNPN, SVGIG (reference sequence). Trimming stripped 3 bases from V and 8 bases from J, with 13 bases between. The CDR3 is 13 amino acids. The CDR3 is CAWRSGPGEKLFF. As DNA, the CDR3 is TGTGCCTGGAGAAGCGGGCCGGGGGAAAAACTGTTTTTT.

This clone was picked up one time. This chain connects TRBV7-3 to TRBJ1-2, with unresolved D. This CDR3 is 13 amino acids long. V was clipped by 2 bases and J by 6 bases, with 10 bases between them. Germline CDR1 SGHTA, CDR2 FQGTGA. CDR3 loop: CASSLGPGNGYTF. DNA of the CDR3: TGTGCCAGCAGCTTAGGTCCCGGTAATGGCTACACCTTC.

The V call is TRBV5-1, the J call TRBJ2-6, with D uncertain. This CDR3 contains 15 residues. V dropped 1 base and J dropped 2 bases, with 7 bases sitting between them. Germline-derived CDR1 and CDR2 are SGHRS and YFSETQ. CDR3 sequence (DNA): TGCGCCAGCAGCTTGCCTCCCCCTGGGGCCAACGTCCTGACTTTC. Translation gives CASSLPPPGANVLTF.

V and J are TRBV13 and TRBJ2-1; tentative D call: TRBD1 (6 bases). In germline, CDR1 is PRHDT, CDR2 FYEKMQ (reference sequence). Trimming took 5 bases from V and 3 from J, leaving 14 bases between them. The CDR3 has 15 amino acids. In DNA, the CDR3 is TGTGCCAGCAGCCTTGAGTACAGGGACTACAATGAGCAGTTCTTC. Translation gives CASSLEYRDYNEQFF.

This clone was seen just once. This chain uses TRBV28 with TRBJ1-5, with TRBD1 matching over 7 bases. The CDR3 totals 15 residues. Germline CDR1 reads MDHEN; CDR2 reads SYDVKM. J lost 0 bases, V lost 2 bases, and 1 base had no gene match. In DNA form, the CDR3 reads TGTGCCAGCAGTTTAGGGACAGTTAGCAATCAGCCCCAGCATTTT. Translation: CASSLGTVSNQPQHF.

This sequence joins TRBV7-2 and TRBJ2-7; 9 nucleotides match TRBD2. Looked up from germline, CDR1 is SGHTA and CDR2 is FQGNSA. J lost 2 bases, V lost 4 bases, and 12 bases had no gene match. There are 17 residues in the CDR3. The CDR3 coding sequence is TGTGCCAGCAGCTCCCCTTCTTACGGGACTAGCACCTACGAGCAGTACTTC. Translated, it gives CASSSPSYGTSTYEQYF.

The genes are TRBV9 and TRBJ1-2, with no clear D. CDR1 and CDR2 from the germline V gene are SGDLS and YYNGEE. V was pared by 0 bases and J by 7 bases, with 13 bases between. CDR3 length: 14 residues. The CDR3 region is CASSVGPSGSGYTF. In DNA form, the CDR3 reads TGTGCCAGCAGCGTAGGTCCCTCGGGGTCTGGCTACACCTTC.

This clone was seen only once. The genes are TRBV9 and TRBJ2-5, with TRBD2 matching 10 bases. Trimming cost V 0 bases and J 7 bases; bases outside gene matches: 21. The CDR3 covers 20 residues. Germline CDR1 and CDR2: SGDLS and YYNGEE. In DNA form, the CDR3 reads TGTGCCAGCAGCGTAGGTAGTAGCGGGGGGCATACCCGTCTGTTCACGACCCAGTACTTC. Protein: CASSVGSSGGHTRLFTTQYF. The entire variable domain, with the rest obtained from reference TRBV9 and TRBJ2-5, is as follows: DSGVTQTPKHLITATGQRVTLRCSPRSGDLSVYWYQQSLDQGLQFLIQYYNGEERAKGNILERFSAQQFPDLHSELNLSSLELGDSALYFCASSVGSSGGHTRLFTTQYFGPGTRLLVL.

The chain employs TRBV5-1 and TRBJ2-7, with 10 bases lining up with TRBD1. The CDR3 totals 13 residues. After removal of 3 bases from V and 6 bases from J, the junction contained 3 bases not matched to a gene. Germline CDR1 and CDR2: SGHRS and YFSETQ. The CDR3 DNA is TGCGCCAGCAGCTGGGGACAGGGGTCCGAGCAGTACTTC. Amino acids: CASSWGQGSEQYF.

This clone occurred a few times. The V and J genes are TRBV6-5 and TRBJ2-7, with 13 bases matching TRBD2. This CDR3 spans 15 amino acids. Germline V lookup: CDR1 MNHEY, CDR2 SVGAGI. The J segment lost 6 bases and the V segment lost 5 bases, leaving 7 bases of the junction unmatched. The CDR3 DNA reads as TGTGCCAGCAGTACCCAAGGGACTAGCGGGACCGAGCAGTACTTC. It codes for CASSTQGTSGTEQYF.

The chain recombines TRBV25-1 with TRBJ2-7; no definite D call. The germline V and J ends were trimmed by 2 bases and 2 bases, with 7 bases remaining between them. Germline CDR1 is MGHDK and CDR2 is SYGVNS. CDR3 length: 13 amino acids. The CDR3 nucleotides are TGTGCCAGCAGTGAAACGGTTCCCTACGAGCAGTACTTC. This codes for CASSETVPYEQYF.

The gene calls are TRBV28 and TRBJ2-5; 7 bases agree with TRBD2. This CDR3 has 16 amino acids. CDR1 is MDHEN, CDR2 SYDVKM, per germline. Unmatched junction bases numbered 13, after V lost 7 bases and J lost 2 bases. The CDR3 sequence is CASNPVGGGKQETQYF. The CDR3 nucleotides read TGTGCCAGCAACCCCGTTGGCGGGGGAAAACAAGAGACCCAGTACTTC.

This clone was recorded once. The rearrangement links TRBV7-2 to TRBJ1-1, with 9 bases matching TRBD1. The germline gives CDR1 SGHTA, CDR2 FQGNSA. This CDR3 comprises 17 residues. Trimming cost V 2 bases and J 4 bases; bases outside gene matches: 11. Here the CDR3 reads CASSLRGQGPFSTEAFF. CDR3 DNA: TGTGCCAGCAGCTTAAGGGGACAGGGCCCTTTTAGCACTGAAGCTTTCTTT.